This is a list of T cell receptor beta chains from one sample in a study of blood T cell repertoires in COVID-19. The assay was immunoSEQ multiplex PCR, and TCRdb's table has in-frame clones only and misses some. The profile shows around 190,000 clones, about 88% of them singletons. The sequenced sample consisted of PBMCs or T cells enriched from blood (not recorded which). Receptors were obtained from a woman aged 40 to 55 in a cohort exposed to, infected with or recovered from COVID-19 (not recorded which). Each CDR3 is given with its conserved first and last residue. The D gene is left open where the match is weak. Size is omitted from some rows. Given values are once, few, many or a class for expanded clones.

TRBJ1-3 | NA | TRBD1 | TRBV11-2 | CASSLDGTASGNTIYF | TGTGCCAGCAGCTTAGACGGGACAGCCTCTGGAAACACCATATATTTT
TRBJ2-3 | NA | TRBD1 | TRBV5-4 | CASSPGADRANTDTQYF | TGTGCCAGCAGCCCGGGCGCGGACAGGGCAAACACAGATACGCAGTATTTT
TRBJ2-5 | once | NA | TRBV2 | CASSLARQETQYF | TGTGCCAGCAGTCTAGCGCGGCAAGAGACCCAGTACTTC
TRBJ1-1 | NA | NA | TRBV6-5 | CASSLTENMNTEAFF | TGTGCCAGCAGCCTGACAGAAAACATGAACACTGAAGCTTTCTTT
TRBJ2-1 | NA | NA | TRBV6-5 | CASSIDSAEQFF | TGTGCCAGCAGTATCGACAGCGCCGAGCAGTTCTTC
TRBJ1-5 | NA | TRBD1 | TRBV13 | CASSTAGTGDNQPQHF | TGTGCCAGCAGCACCGCCGGGACAGGGGACAATCAGCCCCAGCATTTT
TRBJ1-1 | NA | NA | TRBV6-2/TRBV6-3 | CASSYGQGIRAFF | TGTGCCAGCAGTTACGGTCAGGGGATACGCGCTTTCTTT
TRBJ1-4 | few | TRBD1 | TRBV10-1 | CASRQGGEKLFF | TGCGCCAGCCGACAGGGCGGCGAAAAACTGTTTTTT
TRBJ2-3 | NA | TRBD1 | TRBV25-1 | CASVPGQARDTQYF | TGTGCCAGTGTTCCGGGACAGGCTAGAGATACGCAGTATTTT
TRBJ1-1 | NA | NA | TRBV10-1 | CASNESGPAFEAFF | TGCGCCAGCAATGAGTCGGGCCCAGCCTTTGAAGCTTTCTTT
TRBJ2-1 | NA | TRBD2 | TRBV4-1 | CASSQDRTSGGFINEGSQFF | TGCGCCAGCAGCCAAGATAGGACTAGCGGGGGGTTCATTAACGAGGGGTCGCAGTTCTTC